The 6 T cell receptor beta chains below come from one sample, sequenced in a study of blood T cells in healthy people across ages. Then a second PCR, running about 6 to 12 cycles, was carried out with a sample-barcoded 5' primer and a J-beta primer mix. MiXCR was run by TCRdb on the 5' RACE reads, yielding one entry per CDR3 protein. There are fewer than 2,000,000 distinct CDR3 sequences in the sample; roughly 32% occur only once, and 10% to 12% lies in the top ten. The sample was blood. These receptors were collected from a young woman in good health.

A few counts support this clonotype. CDR3 coding DNA: TGTGCCACCAGCAGAGATGCGATCGGGGGGGCGTTTGGCAATGAGCAGTTCTTC. Translation: CATSRDAIGGAFGNEQFF. The genes are TRBV15 and TRBJ2-1; 8 bases agree with TRBD2. In germline, CDR1 is LNHNV, CDR2 YYDKDF (reference sequence). There are 18 residues in the CDR3. J gave up 6 bases and V 0 bases, and 13 bases lay outside the gene matches.

This clonotype was observed a few times. The chain is built from TRBV5-1 and TRBJ2-7; TRBD1 agrees at 9 bases. The CDR3 runs to 15 residues. With 0 bases clipped from V and 6 bases from J, the junction kept 7 bases outside the gene matches. Germline loops: CDR1 SGHRS, CDR2 YFSETQ. For the CDR3, the DNA is TGCGCCAGCAGCTTGGCCGGGACAGGGCGGAGCGAGCAGTACTTC. Translated: CASSLAGTGRSEQYF.

The V and J genes are TRBV11-2 and TRBJ2-3; TRBD2 agrees at 8 bases. With V trimmed by 4 bases and J by 0 bases, 3 bases remained unmatched. The germline gives CDR1 SGHAT, CDR2 FQNNGV. The CDR3 loop spans 15 amino acids. CDR3 amino acids: CASSSGLDSTDTQYF. For the CDR3, the DNA is TGTGCCAGCAGCTCGGGACTAGATAGCACAGATACGCAGTATTTT.

The J gene is TRBJ2-7, the V gene TRBV20-1, with TRBD2 identical over 9 bases. In germline, CDR1 is DFQATT, CDR2 SNEGSKA (reference sequence). V shed 7 bases and J 1 base; nucleotides not matched to a gene: 11. CDR3 length: 15 residues. The CDR3 region has the DNA TGCAGTGTTAGTCACCCGGGACTAGCTTCCTACGAGCAGTACTTC. This encodes CSVSHPGLASYEQYF.

This clonotype has more than one count but fewer than ten. J is TRBJ2-1 and V is TRBV7-8, with D perhaps TRBD1 (5 bases). The CDR3 is made up of 18 amino acids. From germline, CDR1 is SGHVS and CDR2 FQNEAQ. Trimming cost V 0 bases and J 4 bases, with 19 bases left between them. In DNA form, the CDR3 reads TGTGCCAGCAGCTTAGCGCTGGCAGGGTTGCAGCCTTACAATGAGCAGTTCTTC. Residues: CASSLALAGLQPYNEQFF.

As regards this clonotype: Being one base from a much bigger clone, this may be a read error. The J gene is TRBJ2-1, the V gene TRBV7-9, with no clear D. This CDR3 has 13 amino acids. CDR1 and CDR2 from the germline V gene are SEHNR and FQNEAQ (reference sequence). In DNA, the CDR3 is TGTGCCAGCAGCGCCCCCTCCTGCAATGAGCAGTTCTTC. It is translated as CASSAPSCNEQFF.